This T cell receptor beta chain is from a study of cytomegalovirus exposure and HLA in healthy donors. Looking at the study overall: The early release's HLA-typed donors yielded about 85 million unique TCRs. Study results and limitations: The study assumed roughly uniform donor sequencing depth for presence/absence analyses. Association of a missense DCLRE1C variant with TCR beta V- and J-gene trimming was reported in a later analysis.

The primer mix had 60 Vbeta and 13 Jbeta primers. Repertoires were generated with immunoSEQ multiplex PCR, while TCRdb's copy carries only in-frame clones and drops some. The sample has under 200,000 clones; 77% are singletons. The germline CDR1 and CDR2 sequences are SGHVS and FQNEAQ. V lost 2 bases to trimming and J lost 9 bases, with 14 bases between them. The CDR3 totals 14 residues. As regards this clone: Its antigen remains unknown.

The V gene is TRBV7-8, the J gene TRBJ2-1, with no clear D. Sequencing used PBMCs. The receptor was isolated from a woman aged 40 to 55 in good health and CMV-seropositive. The CDR3 protein is CASSLRDSMSEQFF. The CDR3 nucleotides are TGTGCCAGCAGCTTAAGAGACTCCATGAGTGAGCAGTTCTTC.